The source of this T cell receptor (beta chain) is a study of spatial heterogeneity in lung cancer. The overall study: Sequences of the beta chain were consistently detected in greater numbers than alpha-chain sequences.

The presence of a unique molecular identifier marked each TCR cDNA molecule. TCRdb passed the 5' RACE reads through MiXCR, listing each CDR3 protein once. The repertoire includes several thousand distinct CDR3 sequences, roughly 41% of them detected once, and less than 80% sits in the top ten. Documented time point: sample taken at primary tumor resection. Whole RNA, which was extracted from tumor, nontumor lung tissue or frozen PBMC, was sequenced without any cell sorting. The donor group consisted of 55 to 85 patients who had untreated, early-stage non-small cell lung cancer. The source is a male donor with early-stage non-small cell lung cancer. Here the sequenced sample was PBMCs, taken at surgery.

The CDR3 nucleotides read TGCGCCAGCAGCCCGACAGGGGAGGGGACCCAGTACTTC. The encoded protein is CASSPTGEGTQYF. The gene calls are TRBV5-1 and TRBJ2-5, with D possibly TRBD1 on 8 matching bases. This CDR3 is 13 amino acids long. Per the germline V gene, CDR1 is SGHRS and CDR2 is YFSETQ. The V end was cut by 4 bases, the J end by 7 bases, with 14 bases between.